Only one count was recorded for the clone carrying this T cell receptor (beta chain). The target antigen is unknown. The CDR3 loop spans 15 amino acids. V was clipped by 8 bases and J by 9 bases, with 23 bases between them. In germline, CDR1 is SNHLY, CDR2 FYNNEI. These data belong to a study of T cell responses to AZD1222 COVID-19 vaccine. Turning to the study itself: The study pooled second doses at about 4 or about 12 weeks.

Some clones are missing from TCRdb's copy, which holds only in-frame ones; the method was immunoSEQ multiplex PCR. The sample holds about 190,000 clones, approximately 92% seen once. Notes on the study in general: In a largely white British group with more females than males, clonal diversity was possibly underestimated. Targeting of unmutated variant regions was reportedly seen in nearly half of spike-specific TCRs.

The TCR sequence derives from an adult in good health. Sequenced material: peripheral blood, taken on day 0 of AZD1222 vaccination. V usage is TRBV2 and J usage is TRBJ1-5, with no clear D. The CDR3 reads CASSSPDFGSGPQHF. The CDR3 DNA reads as TGTGCCAGCTCTAGTCCGGATTTTGGGTCGGGGCCCCAGCATTTT.